The clone carrying this T cell receptor (beta chain) has just one count. In germline, CDR1 is KGHSH, CDR2 LQKENI. The CDR3 is 14 residues long. V lost 6 bases and J lost 7, with 18 bases in between. The data were obtained in a study of blood T cell repertoires in COVID-19. Study-level background: The samples span acute and convalescent COVID-19 from the United States, Italy and Spain.

Study processing details: From reference gene primer amplification, estimates of nucleated cell counts were derived. TCRdb keeps only in-frame clones here, not all; method: immunoSEQ multiplex PCR. The DNA gave D and trimming, while V, J and clone size come from that table. This repertoire shows 270,000 or so clones, 65% to 90% found once; its top ten account for roughly 15%. The sequence came from a human donor in a cohort sampled during active COVID-19. The chain uses TRBV18 and TRBJ2-5; D gene uncertain. Sequencing was done on a sample of peripheral blood. The CDR3 here is CASSPSAGRGTQYF. The CDR3 coding sequence is TGTGCCAGCTCCCCGTCGGCCGGCCGAGGGACCCAGTACTTC.